This T cell receptor (beta chain) stems from a study of T cell clonotyping in hematopoietic cell transplantation. Study-level points and caveats: Recipient TCR diversity dropped after transplant; expanded clonotypes rose from day 30 to 180. Few recipient clonotypes overlapped donors; over 97% were de novo at given depth.

On this clone: Its antigen is as yet unknown.

Per germline, CDR1 MDHEN and CDR2 SYDVKM. The CDR3 extends over 15 amino acids. Unmatched junction bases numbered 6, after V lost 6 bases and J lost 1 base. TCRdb keeps only in-frame clones here, not all; method: immunoSEQ multiplex PCR. The sample lists about 2,000 clones, about 91% occurring once. Sequenced material: peripheral blood mononuclear cells, taken 30 days after allogeneic stem cell transplant. The V gene is TRBV28, the J gene TRBJ1-5, with TRBD1 matching 7 bases. The sequence was collected from a female patient in her forties or fifties who had an allogeneic stem cell transplant from a related donor, so the T cells may come from the graft donor. Some clones in this sample may be carry-over from other donors' samples. The CDR3 DNA is TGTGCCAGCAGAGCAGGGGGACGCAGCAATCAGCCCCAGCATTTT. Its translation: CASRAGGRSNQPQHF.